Each of the 10 T cell receptor beta chains below was sequenced from the same sample in a study of blood T cell repertoires in COVID-19 (dated by TCRdb to about 2020). Receptor libraries were prepared by the immunoSEQ multiplex PCR assay. TCRdb holds this immuneACCESS table with in-frame rearrangements only. Some clones are missing; in checked studies, unresolved V genes explain under half, and the rest has no known cause. Present in this sample are about 95,000 clones, about 80% of which were seen just once. 24% of the sample is held by the ten biggest clonotypes. Sequencing was carried out using peripheral blood. The receptors shown here come from a human donor in a cohort sampled during active COVID-19.

This chain connects TRBV28 to TRBJ1-2, with 9 nucleotides matching TRBD1. CDR3 length: 15 amino acids. Trimming took 5 bases from V and 2 from J; bases not matched to a gene: 6. Germline lookup yields CDR1 MDHEN and CDR2 SYDVKM. This CDR3 reads CASSRHGTGNYGYTF. The CDR3 DNA is TGTGCCAGCAGTCGACACGGGACAGGGAACTATGGCTACACCTTC.

J is TRBJ1-2 and V is TRBV28; 8 positions match TRBD1. With 4 bases clipped from V and 7 bases from J, the junction kept 5 bases outside the gene matches. Germline CDR1 and CDR2: MDHEN and SYDVKM. CDR3 size: 13 residues. CDR3 amino acids: CASSSTDRVGYTF. In nucleotides, the CDR3 is TGTGCCAGCAGTTCGACGGACAGGGTTGGCTACACCTTC.

This clone has a single count. CDR3 DNA sequence: TGTGCCAGTAGTACCGGGACAGGGAAAGAGACCCAGTACTTC. Translated, it gives CASSTGTGKETQYF. This chain links TRBV19 with TRBJ2-5, with 9 bases lining up with TRBD1. This CDR3 has 14 amino acids. V dropped 4 bases and J dropped 3; count of bases not matched to a gene: 3. Looked up from germline, CDR1 is LNHDA and CDR2 is SQIVND (reference sequence).

The V gene is TRBV6-2 or TRBV6-3, the J gene TRBJ1-6, with D hard to call. The CDR3 has 16 residues. CDR1 MNHEY and CDR2 SVGEGT come from the germline V gene. With 2 bases removed from V and 6 bases from J, the gap between germline ends came to 14 bases. For the CDR3, the DNA is TGTGCCAGCAGTTACGGGTCCCACAGAAGTAATTCACCCCTCCACTTT. Translated, it gives CASSYGSHRSNSPLHF.

V is TRBV11-3 and J is TRBJ2-1; 7 nucleotides line up with TRBD2. V dropped 5 bases and J dropped 6; count of bases not matched to a gene: 13. This CDR3 contains 16 residues. The germline V gene has CDR1 SGHNT and CDR2 YENEEA. The CDR3 region has the DNA TGTGCCAGCAGCCCCGCTGGCGCGGGAGCCCGCAATGAGCAGTTCTTC. Its protein is CASSPAGAGARNEQFF.

V usage is TRBV5-1 and J usage is TRBJ2-6, with D possibly TRBD2 on 6 matching bases. V lost 4 bases to trimming and J lost 0 bases, with 23 bases between them. Per germline, CDR1 SGHRS and CDR2 YFSETQ. This CDR3 spans 20 amino acids. The CDR3 DNA reads TGCGCCAGCAGCGCTAAGGGAGGCGGGGAGTTAGGCTCTGGGGCCAACGTCCTGACTTTC. Its translation is CASSAKGGGELGSGANVLTF.

J is TRBJ2-6 and V is TRBV2; D ambiguous. The V end was cut by 5 bases, the J end by 0 bases, with 5 bases between. Germline V gene sequence: CDR1 SNHLY, CDR2 FYNNEI. The CDR3 covers 14 residues. CDR3 residues: CASSPVSGANVLTF. The CDR3 nucleotides are TGTGCCAGCAGTCCCGTCTCTGGGGCCAACGTCCTGACTTTC.

The gene calls are TRBV10-3 and TRBJ2-1; D remains unclear. CDR3 length: 16 residues. Germline V gene lookup returns CDR1 ENHRY and CDR2 SYGVKD. Trimming pared 0 bases from V and 2 bases from J, leaving 11 bases between. For the CDR3, the DNA is TGTGCCATCAGTGAGTCGCTAAGTGTTCCCTACAATGAGCAGTTCTTC. Protein: CAISESLSVPYNEQFF.

The chain uses TRBV7-9 and TRBJ1-3, with no clear D. The germline gives CDR1 SEHNR, CDR2 FQNEAQ (reference sequence). The V and J ends lost 4 bases and 0 bases respectively, with 16 bases between them. The CDR3 loop spans 17 amino acids. CDR3 in amino acids: CASSSQLLASSGNTIYF. CDR3 nucleotide sequence: TGTGCCAGCAGCTCCCAACTACTAGCTAGCTCTGGAAACACCATATATTTT.

The chain couples TRBV9 to TRBJ2-5; D is ambiguous. The V and J ends lost 0 bases and 4 bases respectively, with 10 bases between them. The CDR3 consists of 14 residues. CDR1 is SGDLS, CDR2 YYNGEE, per germline. CDR3 protein: CASSVGVARETQYF. CDR3 bases: TGTGCCAGCAGCGTAGGGGTAGCTAGAGAGACCCAGTACTTC.